One T cell receptor (beta chain) is described in this entry. Method: immunoSEQ multiplex PCR; TCRdb's copy keeps in-frame clones and lacks some. Among 290,000 or so clones, around 80% were seen once, and the ten largest hold more than 4%. These data are taken from a study of blood T cell repertoires in COVID-19. Overall study context: The cDNA or gDNA used as material had been derived from T cells, B-cell-depleted T cells, or PBMCs.

Germline V CDR1 and CDR2: KGHDR, SFDVKD. CDR3 length equals 13 residues. Deletions cut 3 bases from V and 8 bases from J, with 12 bases between. Exposed enrollees had met someone with a PCR-confirmed or clinician-diagnosed COVID-19 case at some point within the 2 weeks before study entry. This chain joins TRBV24-1 and TRBJ1-2; tentative D call: TRBD1 (6 bases). The sequencing input was PBMCs or T cells enriched from blood (not recorded which). The TCR originated in a man in his forties who had been exposed to COVID-19. The CDR3 bases are TGTGCCACCAGTGATCCAGGGGATTGGGGCTACACCTTC. Its protein product is CATSDPGDWGYTF.